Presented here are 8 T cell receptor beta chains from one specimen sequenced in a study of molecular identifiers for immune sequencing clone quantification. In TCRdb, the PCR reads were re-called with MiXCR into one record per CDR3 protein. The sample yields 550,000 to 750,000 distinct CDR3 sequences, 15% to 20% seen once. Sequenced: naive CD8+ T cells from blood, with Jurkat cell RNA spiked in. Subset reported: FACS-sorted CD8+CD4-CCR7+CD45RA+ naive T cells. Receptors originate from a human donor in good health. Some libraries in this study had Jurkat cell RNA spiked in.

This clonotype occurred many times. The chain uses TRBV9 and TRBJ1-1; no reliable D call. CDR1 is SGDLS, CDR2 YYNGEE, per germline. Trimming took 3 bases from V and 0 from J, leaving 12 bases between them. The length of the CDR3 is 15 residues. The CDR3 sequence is CASSDNINMNTEAFF. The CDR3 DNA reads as TGTGCCAGCAGCGATAATATAAACATGAACACTGAAGCTTTCTTT.

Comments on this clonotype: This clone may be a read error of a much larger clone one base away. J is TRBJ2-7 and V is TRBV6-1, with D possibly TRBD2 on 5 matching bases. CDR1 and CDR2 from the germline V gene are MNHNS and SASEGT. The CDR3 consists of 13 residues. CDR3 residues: CASTEGLPYERYF. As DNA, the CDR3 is TGTGCCAGCACCGAGGGTTTACCCTACGAGCGGTACTTC.

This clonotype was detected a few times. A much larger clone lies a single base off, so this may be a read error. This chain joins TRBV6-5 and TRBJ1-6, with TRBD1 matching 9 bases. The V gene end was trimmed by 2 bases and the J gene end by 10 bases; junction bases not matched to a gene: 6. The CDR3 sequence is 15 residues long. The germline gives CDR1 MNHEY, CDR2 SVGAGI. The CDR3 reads CASSYRTGADSPLHF. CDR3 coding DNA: TGTGCCAGCAGTTACAGGACAGGGGCCGACTCACCCCTCCACTTT.

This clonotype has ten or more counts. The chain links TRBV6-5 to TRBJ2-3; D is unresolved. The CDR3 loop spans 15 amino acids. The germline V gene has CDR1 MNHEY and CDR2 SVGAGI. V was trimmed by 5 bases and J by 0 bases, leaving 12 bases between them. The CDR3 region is CASSLDDSSTDTQYF. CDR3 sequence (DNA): TGTGCCAGCAGTCTAGACGACTCTAGCACAGATACGCAGTATTTT.

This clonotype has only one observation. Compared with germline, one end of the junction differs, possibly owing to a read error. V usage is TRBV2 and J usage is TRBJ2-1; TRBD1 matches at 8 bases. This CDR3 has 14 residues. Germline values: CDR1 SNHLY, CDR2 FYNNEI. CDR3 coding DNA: TGTGCCAGCAGGAATGGACAGGGCTACGATGAGCAGTTCTTC. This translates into CASRNGQGYDEQFF.

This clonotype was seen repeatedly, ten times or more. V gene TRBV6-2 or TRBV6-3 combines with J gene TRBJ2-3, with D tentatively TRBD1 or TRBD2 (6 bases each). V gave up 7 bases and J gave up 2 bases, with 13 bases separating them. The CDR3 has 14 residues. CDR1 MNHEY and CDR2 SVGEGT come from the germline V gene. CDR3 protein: CASTWRDTTDTQYF. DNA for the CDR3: TGTGCCAGCACTTGGCGGGACACCACAGATACGCAGTATTTT.

The CDR3 region is CASSKTDRRTFSGELFF. The CDR3 DNA reads TGCGCCAGCAGTAAAACGGACAGAAGAACTTTTTCCGGGGAGCTGTTTTTT. The V call is TRBV10-1, the J call TRBJ2-2, with a tentative D call TRBD1 (6 bases). Per the germline V gene, CDR1 is WNHNN and CDR2 is SYGVQD (reference sequence). The CDR3 totals 17 residues. Trimming pared 5 bases from V and 6 bases from J, leaving 22 bases between.

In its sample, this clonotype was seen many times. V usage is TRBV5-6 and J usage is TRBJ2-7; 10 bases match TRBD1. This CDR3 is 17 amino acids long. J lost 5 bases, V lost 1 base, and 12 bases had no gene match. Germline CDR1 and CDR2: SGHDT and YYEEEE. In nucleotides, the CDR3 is TGTGCCAGCAGCTTGAAAACCGGGACAGGGGTCTTCGACGAGCAGTACTTC. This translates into CASSLKTGTGVFDEQYF.